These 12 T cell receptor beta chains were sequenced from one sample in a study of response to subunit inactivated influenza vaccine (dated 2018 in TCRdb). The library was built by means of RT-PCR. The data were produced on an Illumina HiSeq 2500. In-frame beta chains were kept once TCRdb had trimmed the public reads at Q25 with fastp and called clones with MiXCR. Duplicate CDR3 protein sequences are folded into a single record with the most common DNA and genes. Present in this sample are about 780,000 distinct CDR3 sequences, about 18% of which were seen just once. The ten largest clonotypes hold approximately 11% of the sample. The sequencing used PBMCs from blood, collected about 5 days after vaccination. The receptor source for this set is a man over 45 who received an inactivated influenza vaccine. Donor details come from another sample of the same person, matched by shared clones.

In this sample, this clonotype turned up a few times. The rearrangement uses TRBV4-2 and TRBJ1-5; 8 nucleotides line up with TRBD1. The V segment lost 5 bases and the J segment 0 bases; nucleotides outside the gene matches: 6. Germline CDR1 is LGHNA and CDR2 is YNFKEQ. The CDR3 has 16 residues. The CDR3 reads CASSAQQGVSNQPQHF. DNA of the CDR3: TGTGCCAGCAGCGCCCAACAGGGGGTTAGCAATCAGCCCCAGCATTTT.

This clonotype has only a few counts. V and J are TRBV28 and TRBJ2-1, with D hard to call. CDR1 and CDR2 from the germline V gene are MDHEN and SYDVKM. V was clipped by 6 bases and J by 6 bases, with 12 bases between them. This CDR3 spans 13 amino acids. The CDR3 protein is CASSRDLANEQFF. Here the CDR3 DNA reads TGTGCCAGCAGCCGCGACCTGGCCAATGAGCAGTTCTTC.

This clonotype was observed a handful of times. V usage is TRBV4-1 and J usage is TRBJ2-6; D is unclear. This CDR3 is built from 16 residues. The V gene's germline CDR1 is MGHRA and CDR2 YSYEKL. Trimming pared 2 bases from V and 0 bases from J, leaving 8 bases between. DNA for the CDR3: TGCGCCAGCAGCCAAAACAGCTTCTCTGGGGCCAACGTCCTGACTTTC. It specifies CASSQNSFSGANVLTF.

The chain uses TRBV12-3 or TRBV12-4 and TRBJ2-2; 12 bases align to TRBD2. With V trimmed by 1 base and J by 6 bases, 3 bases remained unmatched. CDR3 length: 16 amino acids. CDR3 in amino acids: CASSLGLAGAPGELFF. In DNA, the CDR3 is TGTGCCAGCAGTTTAGGACTAGCGGGAGCCCCCGGGGAGCTGTTTTTT.

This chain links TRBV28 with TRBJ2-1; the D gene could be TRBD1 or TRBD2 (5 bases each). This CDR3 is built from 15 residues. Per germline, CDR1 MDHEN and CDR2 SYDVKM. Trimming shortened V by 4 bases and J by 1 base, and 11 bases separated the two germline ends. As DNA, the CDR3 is TGTGCCAGCAGTTCCGGGACGCATTCCTACAATGAGCAGTTCTTC. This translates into CASSSGTHSYNEQFF.

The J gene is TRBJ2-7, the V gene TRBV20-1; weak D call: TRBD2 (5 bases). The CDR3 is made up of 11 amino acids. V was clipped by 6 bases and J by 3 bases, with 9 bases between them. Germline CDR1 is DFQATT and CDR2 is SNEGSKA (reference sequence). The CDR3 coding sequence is TGCAGTGCCGCCCGGGACTACGAGCAGTACTTC. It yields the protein CSAARDYEQYF.

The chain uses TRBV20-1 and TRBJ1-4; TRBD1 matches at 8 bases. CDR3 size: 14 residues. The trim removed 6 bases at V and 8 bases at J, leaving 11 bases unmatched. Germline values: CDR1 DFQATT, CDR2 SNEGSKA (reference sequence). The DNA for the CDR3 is TGCAGTGCGGCCGGACAGGGAGGATACGAAAAACTGTTTTTT. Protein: CSAAGQGGYEKLFF.

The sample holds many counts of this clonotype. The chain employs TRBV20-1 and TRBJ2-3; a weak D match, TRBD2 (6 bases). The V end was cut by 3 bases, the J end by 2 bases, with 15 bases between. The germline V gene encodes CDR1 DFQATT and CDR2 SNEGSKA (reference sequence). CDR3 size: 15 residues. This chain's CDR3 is CSASDGRGHTDTQYF. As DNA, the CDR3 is TGCAGTGCTAGCGACGGGAGAGGGCACACAGATACGCAGTATTTT.

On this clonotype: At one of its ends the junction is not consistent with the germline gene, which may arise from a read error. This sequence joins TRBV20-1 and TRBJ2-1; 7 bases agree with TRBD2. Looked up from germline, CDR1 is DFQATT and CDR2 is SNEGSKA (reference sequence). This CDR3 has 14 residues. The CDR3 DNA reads TGCACTGCTCCCCGCGGGAGCTCCTACAATGAGCAGTTCTTC. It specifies CTAPRGSSYNEQFF.

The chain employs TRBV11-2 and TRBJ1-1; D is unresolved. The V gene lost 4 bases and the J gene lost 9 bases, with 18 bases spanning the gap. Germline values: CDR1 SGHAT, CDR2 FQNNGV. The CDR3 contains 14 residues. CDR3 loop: CASSYGPGPEKAFF. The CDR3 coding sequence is TGTGCCAGCAGCTACGGCCCAGGCCCCGAGAAAGCTTTCTTT.

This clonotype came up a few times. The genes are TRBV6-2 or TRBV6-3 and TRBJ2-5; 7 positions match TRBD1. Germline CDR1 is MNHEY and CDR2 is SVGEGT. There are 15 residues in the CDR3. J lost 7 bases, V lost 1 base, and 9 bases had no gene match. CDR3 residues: CASSYFRTGLGTQYF. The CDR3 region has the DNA TGTGCCAGCAGTTACTTTAGGACAGGCCTTGGGACCCAGTACTTC.

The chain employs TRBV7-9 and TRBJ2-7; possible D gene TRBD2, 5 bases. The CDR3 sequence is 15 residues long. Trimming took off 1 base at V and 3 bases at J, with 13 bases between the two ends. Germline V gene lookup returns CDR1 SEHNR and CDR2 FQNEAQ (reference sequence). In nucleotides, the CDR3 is TGTGCCAGCAGCTTAGTGGGGAGAGGACTCTACGAGCAGTACTTC. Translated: CASSLVGRGLYEQYF.